The sequence of this T cell receptor beta chain was determined in a study of cytomegalovirus exposure and HLA in healthy donors. Overall study context: In a later analysis, the roughly 130 validation repertoires were reported to have used the same platform as the 600 to 700 first-cohort repertoires.

Study-wide results and limits: Altogether, more than 150 TCR beta chains were recorded as cytomegalovirus-associated. The tendency of first-cohort TCR clusters to co-occur in the roughly 130 validation repertoires was the finding of a later analysis. Among the CMV-associated chains, a few were confirmed in vitro as specific for CMV antigens.

As for this clone: Its target is not known.

The germline V gene encodes CDR1 SGHRS and CDR2 YFSETQ. Unmatched junction bases numbered 7, after V lost 6 bases and J lost 1 base. The CDR3 has 16 residues. Sequenced by immunoSEQ multiplex PCR; TCRdb stores in-frame clones only, minus some. The data contain about 78,000 clones, 90% to 96% of them singletons. The sequenced sample was PBMCs. The genes are TRBV5-1 and TRBJ2-2; TRBD1 agrees at 9 bases. The clonotype was recovered from a man aged 18 to 30 in good health and CMV-seropositive. The CDR3 protein is CASIRDRVENTGELFF. CDR3 nucleotide sequence: TGCGCCAGCATTAGGGACAGGGTAGAGAACACCGGGGAGCTGTTTTTT.